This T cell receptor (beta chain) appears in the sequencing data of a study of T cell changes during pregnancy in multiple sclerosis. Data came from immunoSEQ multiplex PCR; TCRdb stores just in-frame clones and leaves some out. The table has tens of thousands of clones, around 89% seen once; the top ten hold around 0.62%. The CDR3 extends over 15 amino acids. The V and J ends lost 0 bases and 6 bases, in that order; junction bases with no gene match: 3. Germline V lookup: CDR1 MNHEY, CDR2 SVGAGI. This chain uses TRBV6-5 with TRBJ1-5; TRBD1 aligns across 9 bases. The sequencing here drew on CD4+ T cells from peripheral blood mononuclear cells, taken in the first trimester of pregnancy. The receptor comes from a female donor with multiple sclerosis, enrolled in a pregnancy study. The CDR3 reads CASSYSGQGGQPQHF. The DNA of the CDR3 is TGTGCCAGCAGTTACTCGGGACAGGGCGGTCAGCCCCAGCATTTT.